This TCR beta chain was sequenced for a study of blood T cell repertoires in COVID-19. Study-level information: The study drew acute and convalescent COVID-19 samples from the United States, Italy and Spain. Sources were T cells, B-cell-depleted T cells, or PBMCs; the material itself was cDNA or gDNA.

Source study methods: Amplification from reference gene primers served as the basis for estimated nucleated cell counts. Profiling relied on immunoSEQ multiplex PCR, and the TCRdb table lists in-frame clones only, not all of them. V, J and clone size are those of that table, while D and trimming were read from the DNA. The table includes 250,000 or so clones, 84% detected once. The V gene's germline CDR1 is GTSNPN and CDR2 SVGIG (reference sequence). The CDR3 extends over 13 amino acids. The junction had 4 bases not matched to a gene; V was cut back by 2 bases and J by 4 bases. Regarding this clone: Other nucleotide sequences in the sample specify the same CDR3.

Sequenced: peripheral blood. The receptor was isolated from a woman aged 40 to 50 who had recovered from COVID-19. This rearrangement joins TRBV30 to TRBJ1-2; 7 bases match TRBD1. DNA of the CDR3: TGTGCCTGGAGTAGACAGGGTGGCTATGGCTACACCTTC. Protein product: CAWSRQGGYGYTF. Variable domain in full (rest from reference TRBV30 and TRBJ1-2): SQTIHQWPATLVQPVGSPLSLECTVEGTSNPNLYWYRQAAGRGLQLLFYSVGIGQISSEVPQNLSASRPQDRQFILSSKKLLLSDSGFYLCAWSRQGGYGYTFGSGTRLTVV.